The 8 T cell receptor beta chains below all came from one sample that was sequenced in a study of T cells in Graves' hyperthyroidism and ophthalmopathy (dated 2019 in TCRdb). Library preparation used multiplex PCR. Sequencing instrument: Illumina HiSeq 2000. The TCR beta CDR3 regions were amplified from the RNA transcripts. A first-round RT-PCR of the TCR CDR3 used the HTBI primer set with the Qiagen OneStep RT-PCR kit. The raw public reads went through TCRdb reprocessing: fastp at Q25, MiXCR clone calling, in-frame beta chains kept. Rows are combined by CDR3 protein, so each entry shows the most common genes and DNA. The sample table lists roughly 380,000 distinct CDR3 sequences, approximately 14% of them with a count of one. The ten biggest clones cover around 10% of the sample. Sequencing input: blood. The receptors originated from a woman aged 60-70 years with Graves' hyperthyroidism.

At least ten counts were recorded for this clonotype. V is TRBV18 and J is TRBJ2-7; weak D call: TRBD2 (6 bases). The CDR3 is 13 amino acids. Germline V gives CDR1 KGHSH, CDR2 LQKENI. V lost 1 base, J lost 3 bases, and 7 bases lay in between. The CDR3: CASSPQEGYEQYF. As DNA, the CDR3 is TGTGCCAGCTCACCACAGGAGGGCTACGAGCAGTACTTC.

This chain uses TRBV5-5 with TRBJ1-1; 7 bases agree with TRBD1. The length of the CDR3 is 16 residues. J gave up 0 bases and V 2 bases, and 7 bases lay outside the gene matches. The germline V gene has CDR1 SGHKS and CDR2 YYEKEE (reference sequence). CDR3 coding DNA: TGTGCCAGCAGCTTCCGACAGGGAGTAATGAACACTGAAGCTTTCTTT. It specifies CASSFRQGVMNTEAFF.

The table lists this clonotype with many counts. This chain joins TRBV11-3 and TRBJ2-7; D gene uncertain. CDR1 and CDR2 (germline): SGHNT, YENEEA. The CDR3 loop spans 14 amino acids. Trimming cost V 5 bases and J 0 bases, with 11 bases left between them. CDR3 nucleotides: TGTGCCAGCAGCAAGACACAGAGCTCCTACGAGCAGTACTTC. Amino acid sequence: CASSKTQSSYEQYF.

This clonotype was found once. This rearrangement joins TRBV20-1 to TRBJ1-1, with D perhaps TRBD1 (5 bases). Germline V gene sequence: CDR1 DFQATT, CDR2 SNEGSKA (reference sequence). Between the trimmed V and J ends, which lost 6 bases and 3 bases, there was a span of 17 bases. The length of the CDR3 is 14 residues. CDR3 amino acids: CSASGGLMDTEAFF. CDR3 DNA sequence: TGCAGTGCCAGCGGGGGGTTAATGGACACTGAAGCTTTCTTT.

Comment on this clonotype: A read error may be the cause here, since a much bigger clone is one base away. The V gene is TRBV18, the J gene TRBJ1-5, with D possibly TRBD1 on 5 matching bases. Trimming pared 5 bases from V and 3 bases from J, leaving 14 bases between. Germline CDR1 and CDR2: KGHSH and LQKENI. This CDR3 has 15 residues. The CDR3 DNA follows: TGTGCCAGCTCATTGACAGACAATATCAATCAGCCCCAGCATTTT. Translating it yields CASSLTDNINQPQHF.

The chain employs TRBV7-9 and TRBJ2-7, with no clear D. The CDR3 runs 12 residues. From germline, CDR1 is SEHNR and CDR2 FQNEAQ (reference sequence). Deletions cut 5 bases from V and 3 bases from J, with 8 bases between. The CDR3 bases are TGTGCCAGCAGCCCTTACCACTACGAGCAGTACTTC. Translating it yields CASSPYHYEQYF.

This chain uses TRBV27 with TRBJ1-1; the D is unclear. V was cut by 0 bases and J by 5 bases, with 10 bases left in between. Per the germline V gene, CDR1 is MNHEY and CDR2 is SMNVEV (reference sequence). The CDR3 covers 14 residues. In DNA, the CDR3 is TGTGCCAGCAGTTTATCGGAGAGAGGGACTGAAGCTTTCTTT. Protein: CASSLSERGTEAFF.

This clonotype was observed many times. The chain recombines TRBV20-1 with TRBJ1-1; 8 bases fit TRBD1. Trimming cost V 6 bases and J 0 bases; bases outside gene matches: 6. There are 14 residues in the CDR3. Germline V gives CDR1 DFQATT, CDR2 SNEGSKA (reference sequence). CDR3 DNA sequence: TGCAGTGCAATCGACAGGGGATTGAACACTGAAGCTTTCTTT. Residues: CSAIDRGLNTEAFF.